Below, 8 T cell receptor beta chains from the same sample are listed, as sequenced in a study of shared clonotypes between healthy human individuals. Repertoires were generated with immunoSEQ multiplex PCR, while TCRdb's copy carries only in-frame clones and drops some. The data contain 1 million to 1.3 million clones, about 80% of them singletons. The source material was memory CD4+ T cells from PBMCs. The subset is: CD45RA-negative fraction. The receptor set was obtained from a man between 18 and 35 years old in good health. Some clones in this sample may be carry-over from other donors' samples.

The chain recombines TRBV28 with TRBJ2-7; 9 bases are a match to TRBD2. The germline V gene has CDR1 MDHEN and CDR2 SYDVKM. The length of the CDR3 is 16 residues. V lost 3 bases, J lost 4 bases, and 10 bases stayed unmatched. The chain's CDR3 is CASSFWAGTSSYEQYF. CDR3 nucleotides: TGTGCCAGCAGTTTCTGGGCCGGGACTAGCAGTTACGAGCAGTACTTC.

The count of this clone is one. V gene TRBV7-6 combines with J gene TRBJ2-1; 7 bases align to TRBD2. The CDR3 is 16 amino acids. Germline V gene data show CDR1 as SGHVS and CDR2 as FNYEAQ. J was trimmed by 7 bases and V by 5 bases; bases with no gene match: 14. The DNA for the CDR3 is TGTGCCAGCAGCCCTCTTGGGGGAGGGCCTCTTAATGAGCAGTTCTTC. This encodes CASSPLGGGPLNEQFF.

V is TRBV28 and J is TRBJ2-7; 8 bases match TRBD1. Germline values: CDR1 MDHEN, CDR2 SYDVKM. The CDR3 totals 13 residues. Trimming at V came to 4 bases and at J to 7 bases, leaving 6 bases not matched to a gene. CDR3 coding DNA: TGTGCCAGCAGTTACAGGGGGTCGGGGGAGCAGTACTTC. It encodes CASSYRGSGEQYF.

The chain links TRBV5-4 to TRBJ1-1; D not resolved. V was cut by 3 bases and J by 3 bases, with 12 bases left in between. Germline V gives CDR1 SGHNT, CDR2 YYREEE (reference sequence). The CDR3 totals 14 residues. The CDR3 reads CASSSKGRYTEAFF. CDR3 nucleotide sequence: TGTGCCAGCAGCTCGAAAGGGAGGTACACTGAAGCTTTCTTT.

The chain combines TRBV6-1 with TRBJ1-5, with D possibly being TRBD1 (5 bases). V lost 7 bases to trimming and J lost 10 bases, with 14 bases between them. CDR1 is MNHNS and CDR2 is SASEGT in the germline V gene. The CDR3 runs 12 residues. The CDR3 DNA is TGTGCCAGCACCACGGCGGGGGAACCCCAGCATTTT. Its translation: CASTTAGEPQHF.

This rearrangement joins TRBV5-1 to TRBJ1-4, with 7 bases that match TRBD1. This CDR3 is built from 14 residues. After removal of 0 bases from V and 9 bases from J, the junction contained 5 bases not matched to a gene. Per the germline V gene, CDR1 is SGHRS and CDR2 is YFSETQ. CDR3 amino acids: CASSLEGGEQKLFF. The CDR3 bases are TGCGCCAGCAGCTTGGAAGGGGGCGAGCAAAAACTGTTTTTT.

Details on this clone: The identical CDR3 is also encoded by other nucleotide sequences in the sample. The chain links TRBV28 to TRBJ1-4; D unclear. V lost 5 bases, J lost 7 bases, and 11 bases lay in between. The CDR3 runs to 13 residues. The germline V gene encodes CDR1 MDHEN and CDR2 SYDVKM. CDR3: CASSVTGVEKLFF. The CDR3 DNA sequence: TGTGCCAGCAGTGTTACGGGAGTTGAAAAACTGTTTTTT.

This clone was observed at least ten times. The chain recombines TRBV4-3 with TRBJ2-7; TRBD2 matches 7 bases. V lost 4 bases, J lost 3 bases, and 15 bases stayed unmatched. The CDR3 totals 17 residues. Per the germline V gene, CDR1 is LGHNA and CDR2 is YSLEER. The CDR3 region has the DNA TGCGCCAGCAGCCGAAAGTTAGGCGGGAGTCTCCTCTACGAGCAGTACTTC. Translating it yields CASSRKLGGSLLYEQYF.